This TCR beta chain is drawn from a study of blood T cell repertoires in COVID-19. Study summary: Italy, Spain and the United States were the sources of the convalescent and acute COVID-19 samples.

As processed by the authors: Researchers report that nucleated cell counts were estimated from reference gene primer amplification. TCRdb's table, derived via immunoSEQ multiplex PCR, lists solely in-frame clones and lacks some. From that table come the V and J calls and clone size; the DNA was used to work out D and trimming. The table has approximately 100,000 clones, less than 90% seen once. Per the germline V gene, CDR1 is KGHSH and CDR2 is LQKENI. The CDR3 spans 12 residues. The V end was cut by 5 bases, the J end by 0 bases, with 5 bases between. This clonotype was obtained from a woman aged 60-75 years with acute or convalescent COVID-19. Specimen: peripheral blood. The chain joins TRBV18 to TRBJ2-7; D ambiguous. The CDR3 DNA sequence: TGTGCCAGCTCAACAAGCTCCTACGAGCAGTACTTC. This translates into CASSTSSYEQYF.